This record concerns one TCR beta chain sequence. This specimen belongs to a study of shared clonotypes between healthy human individuals. The CDR3 loop spans 12 amino acids. V was pared by 5 bases and J by 5 bases, with 9 bases between. Looked up from germline, CDR1 is SGHNT and CDR2 is YENEEA. The repertoire was sequenced with immunoSEQ multiplex PCR; TCRdb's copy has only in-frame clones and lacks some. The sample contains roughly 1,500,000 clones, 95% to 99% of which appear only once. The sequencing input was naive CD4+ T cells sorted from blood. Sample subset: CD45RA+ positively selected. V usage is TRBV11-3 and J usage is TRBJ2-5; no definite D call. The sequence was obtained from a man aged 25 to 40 in good health. This CDR3 is CASSPNGETQYF. DNA for the CDR3: TGTGCCAGCAGCCCAAACGGGGAGACCCAGTACTTC.